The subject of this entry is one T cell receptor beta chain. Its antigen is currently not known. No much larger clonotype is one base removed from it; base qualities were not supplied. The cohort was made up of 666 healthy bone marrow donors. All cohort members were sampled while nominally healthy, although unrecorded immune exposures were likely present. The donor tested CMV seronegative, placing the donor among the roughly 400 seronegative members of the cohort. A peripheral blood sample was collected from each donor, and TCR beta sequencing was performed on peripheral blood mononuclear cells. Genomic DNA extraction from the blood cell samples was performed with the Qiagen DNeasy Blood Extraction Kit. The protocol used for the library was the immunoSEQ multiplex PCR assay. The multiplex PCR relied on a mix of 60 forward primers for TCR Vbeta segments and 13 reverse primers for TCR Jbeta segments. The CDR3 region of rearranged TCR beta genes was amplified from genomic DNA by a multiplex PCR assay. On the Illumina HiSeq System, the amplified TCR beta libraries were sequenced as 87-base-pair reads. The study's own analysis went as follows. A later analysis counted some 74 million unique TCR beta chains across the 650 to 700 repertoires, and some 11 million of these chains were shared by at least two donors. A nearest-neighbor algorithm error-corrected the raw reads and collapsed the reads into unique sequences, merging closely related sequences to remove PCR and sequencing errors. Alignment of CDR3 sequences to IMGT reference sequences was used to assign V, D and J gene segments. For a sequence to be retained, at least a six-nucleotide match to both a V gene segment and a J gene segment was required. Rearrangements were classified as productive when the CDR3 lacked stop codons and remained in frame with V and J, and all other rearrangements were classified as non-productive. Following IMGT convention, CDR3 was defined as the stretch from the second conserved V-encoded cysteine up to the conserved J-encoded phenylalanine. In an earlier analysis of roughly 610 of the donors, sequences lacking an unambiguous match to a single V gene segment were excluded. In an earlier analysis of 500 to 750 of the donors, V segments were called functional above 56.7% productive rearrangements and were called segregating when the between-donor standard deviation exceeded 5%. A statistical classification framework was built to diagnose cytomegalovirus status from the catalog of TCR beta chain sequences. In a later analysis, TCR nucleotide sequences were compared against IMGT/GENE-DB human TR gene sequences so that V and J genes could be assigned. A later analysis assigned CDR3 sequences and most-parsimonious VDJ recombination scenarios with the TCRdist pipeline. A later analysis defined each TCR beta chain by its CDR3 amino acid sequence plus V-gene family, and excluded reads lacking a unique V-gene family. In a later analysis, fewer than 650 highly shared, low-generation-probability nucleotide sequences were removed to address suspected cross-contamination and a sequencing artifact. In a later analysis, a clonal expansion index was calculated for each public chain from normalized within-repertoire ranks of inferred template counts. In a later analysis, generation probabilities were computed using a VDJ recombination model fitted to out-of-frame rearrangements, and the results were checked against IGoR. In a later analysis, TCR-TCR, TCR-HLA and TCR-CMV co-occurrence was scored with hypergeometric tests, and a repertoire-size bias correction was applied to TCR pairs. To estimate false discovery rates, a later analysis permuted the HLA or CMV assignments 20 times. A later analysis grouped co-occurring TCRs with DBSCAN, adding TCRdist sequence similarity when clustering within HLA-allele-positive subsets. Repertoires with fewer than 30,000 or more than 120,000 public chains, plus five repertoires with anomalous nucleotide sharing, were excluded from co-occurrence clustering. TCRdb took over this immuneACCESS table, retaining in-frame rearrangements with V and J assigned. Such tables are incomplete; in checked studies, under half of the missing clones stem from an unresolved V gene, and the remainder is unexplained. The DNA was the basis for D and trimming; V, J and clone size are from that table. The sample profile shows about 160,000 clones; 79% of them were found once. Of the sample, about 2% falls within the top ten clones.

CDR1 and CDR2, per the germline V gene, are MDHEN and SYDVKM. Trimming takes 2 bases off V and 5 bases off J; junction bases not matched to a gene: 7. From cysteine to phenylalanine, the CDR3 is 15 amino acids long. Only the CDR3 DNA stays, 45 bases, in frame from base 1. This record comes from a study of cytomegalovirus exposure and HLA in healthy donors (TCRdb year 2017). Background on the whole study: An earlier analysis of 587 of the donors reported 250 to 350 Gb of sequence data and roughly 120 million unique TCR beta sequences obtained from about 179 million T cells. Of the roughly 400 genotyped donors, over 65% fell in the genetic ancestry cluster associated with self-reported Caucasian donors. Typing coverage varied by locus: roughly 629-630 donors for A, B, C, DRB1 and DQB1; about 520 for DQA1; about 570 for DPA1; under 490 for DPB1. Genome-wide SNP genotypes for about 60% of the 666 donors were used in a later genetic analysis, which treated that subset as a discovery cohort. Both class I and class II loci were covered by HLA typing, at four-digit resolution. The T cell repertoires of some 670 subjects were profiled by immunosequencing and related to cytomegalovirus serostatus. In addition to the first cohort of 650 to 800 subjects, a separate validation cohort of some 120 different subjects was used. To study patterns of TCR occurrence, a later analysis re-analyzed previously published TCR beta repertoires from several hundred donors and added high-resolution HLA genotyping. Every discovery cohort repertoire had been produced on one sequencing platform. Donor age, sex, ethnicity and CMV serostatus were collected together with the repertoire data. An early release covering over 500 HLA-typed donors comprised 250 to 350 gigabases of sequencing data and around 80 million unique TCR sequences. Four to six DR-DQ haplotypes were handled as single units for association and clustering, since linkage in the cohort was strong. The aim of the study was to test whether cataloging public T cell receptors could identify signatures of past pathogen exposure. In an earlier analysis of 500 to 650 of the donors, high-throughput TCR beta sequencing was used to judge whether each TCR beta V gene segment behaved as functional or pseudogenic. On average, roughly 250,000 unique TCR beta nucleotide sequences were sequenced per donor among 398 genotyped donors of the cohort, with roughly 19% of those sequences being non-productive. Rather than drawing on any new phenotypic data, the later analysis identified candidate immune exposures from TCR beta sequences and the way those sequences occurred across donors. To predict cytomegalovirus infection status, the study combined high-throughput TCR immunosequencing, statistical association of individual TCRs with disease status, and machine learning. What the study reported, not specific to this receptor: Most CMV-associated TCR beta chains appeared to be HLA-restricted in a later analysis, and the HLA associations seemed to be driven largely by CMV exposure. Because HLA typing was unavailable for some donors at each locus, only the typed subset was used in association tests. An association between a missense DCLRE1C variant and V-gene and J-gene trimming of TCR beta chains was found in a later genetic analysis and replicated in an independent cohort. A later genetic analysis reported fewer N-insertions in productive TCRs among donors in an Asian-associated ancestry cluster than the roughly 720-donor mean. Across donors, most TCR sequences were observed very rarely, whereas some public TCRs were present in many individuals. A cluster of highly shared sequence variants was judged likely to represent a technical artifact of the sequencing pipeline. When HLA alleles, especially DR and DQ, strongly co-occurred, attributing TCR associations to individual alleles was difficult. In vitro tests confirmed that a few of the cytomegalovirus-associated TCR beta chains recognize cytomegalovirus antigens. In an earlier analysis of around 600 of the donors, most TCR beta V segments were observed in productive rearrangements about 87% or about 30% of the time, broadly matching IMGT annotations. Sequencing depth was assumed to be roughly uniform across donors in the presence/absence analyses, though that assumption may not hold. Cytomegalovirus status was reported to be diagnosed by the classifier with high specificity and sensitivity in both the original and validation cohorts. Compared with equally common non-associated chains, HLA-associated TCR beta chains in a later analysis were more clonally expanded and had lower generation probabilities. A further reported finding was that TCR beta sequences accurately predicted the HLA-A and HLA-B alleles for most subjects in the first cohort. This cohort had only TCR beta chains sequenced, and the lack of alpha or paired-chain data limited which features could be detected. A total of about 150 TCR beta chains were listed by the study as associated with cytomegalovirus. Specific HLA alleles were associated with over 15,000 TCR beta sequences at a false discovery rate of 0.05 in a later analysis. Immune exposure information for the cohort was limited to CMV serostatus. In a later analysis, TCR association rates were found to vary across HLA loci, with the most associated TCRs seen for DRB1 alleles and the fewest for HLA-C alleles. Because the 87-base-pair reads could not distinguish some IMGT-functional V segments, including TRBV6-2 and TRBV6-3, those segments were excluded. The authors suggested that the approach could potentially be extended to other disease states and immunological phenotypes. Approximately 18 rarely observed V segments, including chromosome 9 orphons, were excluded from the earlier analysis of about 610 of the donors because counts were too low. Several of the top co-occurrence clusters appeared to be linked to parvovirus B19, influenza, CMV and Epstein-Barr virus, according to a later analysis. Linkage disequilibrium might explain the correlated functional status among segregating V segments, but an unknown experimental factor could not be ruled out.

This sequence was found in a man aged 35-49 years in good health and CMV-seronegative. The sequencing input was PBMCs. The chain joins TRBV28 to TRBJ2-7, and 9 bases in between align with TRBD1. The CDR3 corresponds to CASSLGGQGIHEQYF. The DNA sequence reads TGTGCCAGCAGTTTAGGAGGACAGGGGATCCACGAGCAGTACTTC.